This is a list of T cell receptor beta chains from one sample in a study of CD8 T cells in Susac syndrome. TCRdb re-derived calls from the immunoSEQ multiplex PCR reads in MiXCR, one entry per CDR3 protein. The sample includes approximately 110,000 distinct CDR3 sequences, around 94% of them seen just once. The material sequenced was CD4+ T cells from PBMCs. The origin of the receptors is a human donor in good health. The CDR3 runs from the conserved cysteine through the conserved F or W. Fields, in order: D gene, J gene, clone size, V gene, CDR3 DNA, CDR3 protein. A D gene is named only where the DNA matches it firmly. Only part of the rows carry a size: once, few, many, or a class if the clone is expanded.

TRBD1 | TRBJ2-7 | . | TRBV10-3 | TGTGCCATCAGTGGGGCGGGACAGGGGAAAATCTACGAGCAGTACTTC | CAISGAGQGKIYEQYF
. | TRBJ2-3 | . | TRBV7-9 | TGTGCCAGCAGCCGTCTAGCGACCGTCAGCACAGATACGCAGTATTTT | CASSRLATVSTDTQYF
TRBD1 | TRBJ1-2 | . | TRBV6-6 | TGTGCCAGCAGTCCCCGACAGGGTCTGGAGGGCTACACCTTC | CASSPRQGLEGYTF
TRBD2 | TRBJ2-7 | . | TRBV12-3/TRBV12-4 | TGTGCCAGCAGTTTAGCGGGACTAGAGGCCCACGAGCAGTACTTC | CASSLAGLEAHEQYF
. | TRBJ1-5 | . | TRBV4-1 | TGCGCCAGCAGCCCCCCTCAGGATCAGCCCCAGCATTTT | CASSPPQDQPQHF
TRBD2 | TRBJ2-7 | . | TRBV27 | TGTGCCAGCAGTCAATCAGGACTAGCGGGAGATACCTACGAGCAGTACTTC | CASSQSGLAGDTYEQYF
. | TRBJ2-3 | . | TRBV13 | TGTGCCAGCAGCTTAGAAGTCCCCGGGACTAGCACAGATACGCAGTATTTT | CASSLEVPGTSTDTQYF
TRBD2 | TRBJ2-2 | . | TRBV2 | TGTGCCAGCAGTGGGCGACAGGTCGTAGCGGGATACACCGGGGAGCTGTTTTTT | CASSGRQVVAGYTGELFF
. | TRBJ2-7 | . | TRBV12-3/TRBV12-4 | TGTGCCAGCAGTCTACACCTAGGTCGCGTCGGTTACGAGCAGTACTTC | CASSLHLGRVGYEQYF
TRBD1 | TRBJ1-1 | . | TRBV7-2 | TGTGCCAGCAGCCGGACAGGGGGCGCGACGGCGGAGACTGAAGCTTTCTTT | CASSRTGGATAETEAFF
. | TRBJ1-1 | . | TRBV6-5 | TGTGCCAGCTCCAGTAACCCGACGGCTGAAGCTTTCTTT | CASSSNPTAEAFF
. | TRBJ2-2 | . | TRBV5-1 | TGCGCCAGCAGCGAGAACTCGGGGGAGCTGTTTTTT | CASSENSGELFF
TRBD1 | TRBJ2-7 | . | TRBV25-1 | TGTGCCAGCAGTTACAGGGGAAGCTACGAGCAGTACTTC | CASSYRGSYEQYF
TRBD1 | TRBJ1-5 | . | TRBV27 | TGTGCCAGCAGCTTGGACAGGGGAGATCAGCCCCAGCATTTT | CASSLDRGDQPQHF
TRBD1 | TRBJ2-7 | . | TRBV12-3/TRBV12-4 | TGTGCCAGCAGTCGGGGACAGGTGGAGTACGAGCAGTACTTC | CASSRGQVEYEQYF
TRBD1 | TRBJ2-1 | . | TRBV3-1 | TGTGCCAGCAGCACCGGACAGGGGGGCCCCTACAATGAGCAGTTCTTC | CASSTGQGGPYNEQFF
TRBD1 | TRBJ1-5 | . | TRBV5-4 | TGTGCCAGCAGCTCCCAAGGACAGGCCTCCTATAGCAATCAGCCCCAGCATTTT | CASSSQGQASYSNQPQHF
. | TRBJ2-7 | once | TRBV20-1 | TGCAGTGCTAGAGATAATTCCGGGGCCTCCTACGAGCAGTACTTC | CSARDNSGASYEQYF
. | TRBJ2-3 | . | TRBV2 | TGTGCCAGAACGTACCCAGGGAAAGGTACAGATACGCAGTATTTT | CARTYPGKGTDTQYF
TRBD1 | TRBJ1-1 | . | TRBV5-1 | TGCGCCAGCAGCTTGGCGGACAGGGCTAGTACTGAAGCTTTCTTT | CASSLADRASTEAFF
TRBD1 | TRBJ2-7 | . | TRBV23-1 | TGCGCCAGCAGTCAACGGGACAGGGGGATCTTTGGGTACTTC | CASSQRDRGIFGYF
. | TRBJ1-5 | . | TRBV2 | TGTGCCAGCAGTAACGACGCCACTGTAGGTCAGCCCCAGCATTTT | CASSNDATVGQPQHF
. | TRBJ1-2 | . | TRBV5-1 | TGCGCCAGCAGCTTGGCCGAAGGGGATGGCTACACCTTC | CASSLAEGDGYTF
. | TRBJ2-7 | once | TRBV7-2 | TGTGCCAGCAGTCCCGGGCACCACTACGAGCAGTACTTC | CASSPGHHYEQYF
TRBD2 | TRBJ2-1 | . | TRBV5-1 | TGCGCCAGCAGCTTGACTAGCGTCACTTACAATGAGCAGTTCTTC | CASSLTSVTYNEQFF
. | TRBJ2-4 | . | TRBV11-2 | TGTGCCAGCAGGGGGATCAGGCGAGCCAAAAACATTCAGTACTTC | CASRGIRRAKNIQYF
TRBD2 | TRBJ2-1 | . | TRBV28 | TGTGCCAGCAGTTCAGCGGGATTGAACAATGAGCAGTTCTTC | CASSSAGLNNEQFF
TRBD2 | TRBJ2-1 | . | TRBV5-1 | TGCGCCACCTCGGGACTACTCAATGACAATGAGCAGTTCTTC | CATSGLLNDNEQFF
TRBD1 | TRBJ2-5 | . | TRBV28 | TGTGCCAGCAGTCTACAGGGGTCGCAGACCCAGTACTTC | CASSLQGSQTQYF